These T cell receptor beta chains were read from a single sample in a study of T cells expressing NK-cell markers. Each CDR3 protein gets one entry in TCRdb, which reprocessed the 5' RACE reads and gives no DNA. The repertoire table contains under 500,000 distinct CDR3 sequences. The sequencing sample was made of blood T cells: a sorted CD56 or NKG2C T cell subset, CD4+ or CD8+ T cells, or bulk PBMC T cells (not recorded which). The receptor source for this set is a woman between 18 and 75 years old in good health. The CDR3 runs from the conserved cysteine through the conserved F or W.

TRBV20-1	TRBJ2-7	CSAVAGGVEQYF
TRBV12-3/TRBV12-4	TRBJ1-1	CASSPGTGGLTEAFF
TRBV14	TRBJ2-7	CASSQGGRTIYEQYF
TRBV29-1	TRBJ2-1	CSVERVSSYNEQFF
TRBV6-2/TRBV6-3	TRBJ1-6	CASRNRVYNSPLHF
TRBV3-1	TRBJ2-1	CASSQLLAGVQGEQFF
TRBV7-2	TRBJ1-4	CASSQGGAGEKLFF
TRBV5-1	TRBJ2-2	CASSLAAGRDTGELFF
TRBV11-2	TRBJ2-5	CASSRGGRGDQETQYF
TRBV12-3/TRBV12-4	TRBJ2-1	CASSTGLAGGEQFF
TRBV7-2	TRBJ2-3	CASSLGIRGADTQYF
TRBV5-6	TRBJ2-2	CASSLREAGELFF
TRBV20-1	TRBJ2-6	CSAHRGLGANVLTF
TRBV7-2	TRBJ1-3	CASSLGVGRHSGNTIYF
TRBV6-5	TRBJ1-2	CASSQGWGYTF
TRBV25-1	TRBJ2-5	CASSEGGIGTQYF
TRBV21-1	TRBJ1-6	CASSKALVLSPLHF
TRBV4-2	TRBJ1-1	CASSQASTEAFF
TRBV5-1	TRBJ1-2	CASSLGAVENYGYTF
TRBV4-2	TRBJ2-3	CASSQLGAFTDTQYF
TRBV12-3/TRBV12-4	TRBJ1-3	CASSSTNRDPGGNTIYF
TRBV3-1	TRBJ1-3	CASSRGAGNTIYF
TRBV6-5	TRBJ2-2	CASSYLGTGELFF
TRBV5-1	TRBJ2-3	CASSVGTAAADTQYF
TRBV7-8	TRBJ2-2	CASSLAVRGGTGELFF
TRBV12-3/TRBV12-4	TRBJ1-1	CASSFIERTEAFF
TRBV4-3	TRBJ2-7	CASSQTRDRGYNYEQYF
TRBV10-3	TRBJ2-5	CAISESRQTITGETQYF
TRBV7-9	TRBJ1-1	CASSYREMPEAFF
TRBV7-9	TRBJ2-1	CASRIAGEVYNEQFF
TRBV20-1	TRBJ2-1	CSAPEAGEGNEQFF
TRBV5-4	TRBJ2-3	CASSESSDTDTQYF
TRBV4-1	TRBJ2-5	CASSQESLAGGTTQYF
TRBV6-5	TRBJ2-7	CASSYGGTAAYEQYF
TRBV11-1	TRBJ2-1	CASSLYPKGDEQFF
TRBV7-9	TRBJ2-5	CASSPRGQEPQYF
TRBV7-9	TRBJ2-1	CASNRTSGYNEQFF
TRBV6-5	TRBJ2-3	CASSSAGGLDTQYF
TRBV20-1	TRBJ2-7	CSARDRGTAYEQYF
TRBV14	TRBJ2-7	CASSHTGRTVYEQYF
TRBV29-1	TRBJ2-7	CSARARMMGEQYF
TRBV7-3	TRBJ2-1	CASSLGGVNEQFF
TRBV11-2	TRBJ1-1	CASSLVGFGIMNTEAFF
TRBV6-2/TRBV6-3	TRBJ2-1	CASDSYNEQFF
TRBV4-3	TRBJ2-3	CASSQDEGTSTDTQYF
TRBV4-1	TRBJ2-2	CASSLFRTNTGELFF